Sequencing of this T cell receptor (beta chain) was carried out in a study of blood T cell repertoires in COVID-19. This clone was observed a handful of times. CDR1 is SGDLS, CDR2 YYNGEE, per germline. V was pared by 2 bases and J by 8 bases, with 13 bases between. The CDR3 runs 14 residues. Cohort allocation depended upon clinical history that participants reported. Data came from immunoSEQ multiplex PCR; TCRdb stores just in-frame clones and leaves some out. The sample consists of about 250,000 clones, 84% of them appearing once. V usage is TRBV9 and J usage is TRBJ1-4; D is unclear. Sequencing was carried out using PBMCs or T cells enriched from blood (not recorded which). The receptor's source is a middle-aged man who had recovered from COVID-19. CDR3 sequence: CASSVSGGREKLFF. CDR3 coding DNA: TGTGCCAGCAGCGTCTCGGGAGGAAGAGAAAAACTGTTTTTT.